The 24 T cell receptor beta chains in this list originate from one sample, sequenced in a study of T cells in Graves' hyperthyroidism and ophthalmopathy. There were TCR beta CDR3 regions amplified from RNA transcripts. First-round RT-PCR targeting the TCR CDR3 was performed with the HTBI primer set. TCRdb re-called the multiplex PCR reads through MiXCR, storing one row per CDR3 protein. The sample has 130,000 or so distinct CDR3 sequences, roughly a fifth seen once. Sequenced: blood. The source is a woman between 45 and 60 years old with Graves' hyperthyroidism that later progressed to Graves' ophthalmopathy.

With regard to this clonotype: This could be a read error, since a much larger clone is one nucleotide away. This chain uses TRBV5-6 with TRBJ1-6; D gene uncertain. Germline V gene lookup returns CDR1 SGHDT and CDR2 YYEEEE. CDR3 length equals 14 residues. The CDR3 protein is CASSAPGRGSPPHF. The DNA for the CDR3 is TGTGCCAGCAGTGCTCCGGGGAGAGGTTCACCCCCCCACTTT.

J is TRBJ1-5 and V is TRBV11-1; 12 nucleotides align to TRBD1. V was clipped by 5 bases and J by 4 bases; unmatched bases: 3. CDR3 size: 15 residues. Germline CDR1 and CDR2: SGHAT and FQDESV (reference sequence). The CDR3 sequence is CASSEGQGANQPQHF. The CDR3 DNA reads TGTGCCAGCAGCGAGGGACAGGGGGCTAATCAGCCCCAGCATTTT. Full variable domain (missing parts from reference TRBV11-1 and TRBJ1-5): EAEVAQSPRYKITEKSQAVAFWCDPISGHATLYWYRQILGQGPELLVQFQDESVVDDSQLPKDRFSAERLKGVDSTLKIQPAELGDSAMYLCASSEGQGANQPQHFGDGTRLSIL.

This clonotype came up many times. V is TRBV2 and J is TRBJ2-7; D unclear. CDR1 is SNHLY and CDR2 is FYNNEI in the germline V gene. With 10 bases removed from V and 3 bases from J, the gap between germline ends came to 16 bases. The CDR3 has 13 residues. CDR3 sequence reads: CATYYPKGYEQYF. The DNA of the CDR3 is TGTGCCACGTACTACCCGAAGGGCTACGAGCAGTACTTC.

There are many counts of this clonotype. V gene TRBV29-1 combines with J gene TRBJ2-1; TRBD2 matches at 8 bases. J lost 5 bases, V lost 3 bases, and 12 bases had no gene match. The CDR3 covers 16 residues. Germline V gives CDR1 SQVTM, CDR2 ANQGSEA. CDR3 coding DNA: TGCAGCGTTGATGGAGTTGCGGGAGGATCGGACAATGAGCAGTTCTTC. It is translated as CSVDGVAGGSDNEQFF.

Concerning this clonotype itself: Since a much larger clone is just one base distant, this may be a read error. The rearrangement joins TRBV30 to TRBJ2-3; no firm D call. From germline, CDR1 is GTSNPN and CDR2 SVGIG (reference sequence). The CDR3 has 18 amino acids. Between the trimmed V and J ends, which lost 2 bases and 2 bases, there was a span of 23 bases. The CDR3 reads CAWSSAVTLHFTTDTQYF. CDR3 in DNA: TGTGCCTGGAGTAGCGCCGTCACCCTCCACTTTACCACAGATACGCAGTATTTT.

Many counts were recorded for this clonotype. The chain has TRBV5-1 and TRBJ1-1; D unresolved. V lost 0 bases to trimming and J lost 0 bases, with 6 bases between them. Looked up from germline, CDR1 is SGHRS and CDR2 is YFSETQ. The CDR3 extends over 14 amino acids. The CDR3 DNA sequence: TGCGCCAGCAGCTTGGCCGCCCTGAACACTGAAGCTTTCTTT. It encodes CASSLAALNTEAFF.

This clonotype has a count of ten or more. The chain couples TRBV11-2 to TRBJ1-2; D is possibly TRBD1 (6 bases). From germline, CDR1 is SGHAT and CDR2 FQNNGV. The CDR3 contains 14 residues. V dropped 1 base and J dropped 5 bases, with 11 bases sitting between them. The CDR3 coding sequence is TGTGCCAGCAGCTTAGTGCCCCAGGGGTATGGCTACACCTTC. This gives the protein CASSLVPQGYGYTF.

This clonotype has only a few counts. V and J are TRBV7-8 and TRBJ1-3, with a possible D match to TRBD1 (6 bases). The V gene's germline CDR1 is SGHVS and CDR2 FQNEAQ. The V end was cut by 4 bases, the J end by 2 bases, with 15 bases between. CDR3 length: 16 amino acids. CDR3 loop: CASSSQGPNAGNTIYF. The CDR3 DNA reads as TGTGCCAGCAGCTCCCAGGGGCCGAACGCTGGAAACACCATATATTTT.

Ten or more counts support this clonotype. This chain joins TRBV20-1 and TRBJ2-5; D perhaps matches TRBD1 (6 bases). The CDR3 is made up of 12 amino acids. Germline-derived CDR1 and CDR2 are DFQATT and SNEGSKA (reference sequence). Trimming pared 4 bases from V and 3 bases from J, leaving 9 bases between. In DNA form, the CDR3 reads TGCAGTGCTAACAGGGTGAAAGAGACCCAGTACTTC. Its translation: CSANRVKETQYF.

In its sample, this clonotype was seen many times. V is TRBV3-1 and J is TRBJ2-1, with a weak D call TRBD1 (5 bases). The CDR3 consists of 12 residues. Germline V CDR1 and CDR2: LGHDT, YNNKEL (reference sequence). V was shortened by 8 bases and J by 7 bases, with 12 bases between the two germline ends. This CDR3 reads CASGQGANEQFF. The CDR3 DNA is TGTGCCAGCGGGCAGGGCGCGAATGAGCAGTTCTTC.

This clonotype turned up a few times. The chain is built from TRBV10-3 and TRBJ2-3; the D gene is possibly TRBD2 (6 bases). Germline-derived CDR1 and CDR2 are ENHRY and SYGVKD. Trimming cost V 2 bases and J 8 bases, with 11 bases left between them. This CDR3 is 13 amino acids long. CDR3 sequence: CAISELEGGTQYF. DNA of the CDR3: TGTGCCATCAGTGAGCTGGAGGGTGGTACGCAGTATTTT.

This clonotype has more than one count but fewer than ten. The V and J genes are TRBV11-3 and TRBJ1-2; D remains unclear. The V end lost 5 bases, the J end lost 7 bases, and 11 bases lay between the germline ends. Looked up from germline, CDR1 is SGHNT and CDR2 is YENEEA. The CDR3 extends over 12 amino acids. The CDR3: CASSIDTGGYTF. The DNA for the CDR3 is TGTGCCAGCAGCATCGATACGGGTGGCTACACCTTC.

This clonotype occurred a few times. This chain connects TRBV24-1 to TRBJ1-5, with D possibly matching TRBD1 (6 bases). The CDR3 covers 15 residues. Germline values: CDR1 KGHDR, CDR2 SFDVKD. V lost 3 bases and J 3 bases, leaving 11 bases between the germline ends. The CDR3 loop is CATSDQRDNNQPQHF. The CDR3 DNA reads as TGTGCCACCAGTGATCAGCGGGACAACAATCAGCCCCAGCATTTT.

The gene calls are TRBV12-3 or TRBV12-4 and TRBJ2-1; TRBD2 might be the D (6 bases). The CDR3 totals 11 residues. With 4 bases removed from V and 14 bases from J, the gap between germline ends came to 12 bases. The chain's CDR3 is CASSSRLEKFF. The CDR3 coding sequence is TGTGCCAGCAGTTCCCGACTAGAAAAGTTCTTC.

This clonotype showed up many times. This chain links TRBV10-2 with TRBJ1-1; maybe TRBD1 (5 bases). V was cut by 1 base and J by 6 bases, with 15 bases left in between. This CDR3 has 15 residues. CDR1 is WSHSY and CDR2 is SAAADI in the germline V gene. Here the CDR3 reads CASSEYRGSRAEAFF. For the CDR3, the DNA is TGCGCCAGCAGTGAGTATAGGGGTAGTAGAGCTGAAGCTTTCTTT.

This clonotype was picked up a small number of times. The rearrangement joins TRBV6-1 to TRBJ2-5; 7 positions match TRBD2. J gave up 4 bases and V 7 bases, and 6 bases lay outside the gene matches. Germline lookup yields CDR1 MNHNS and CDR2 SASEGT. CDR3 length equals 13 residues. CDR3: CASTGSSGETQYF. CDR3 sequence (DNA): TGTGCCAGCACAGGGTCTAGCGGAGAGACCCAGTACTTC.

This clonotype was counted at least ten times. CDR3 nucleotide sequence: TGTGCCAGCAGCCACTCACAGGGAGGAAACATTCAGTACTTC. Translation: CASSHSQGGNIQYF. This chain links TRBV3-1 with TRBJ2-4; D may match TRBD1 or TRBD2 (6 bases each). The V gene lost 3 bases and the J gene lost 6 bases, with 12 bases spanning the gap. The germline V gene has CDR1 LGHDT and CDR2 YNNKEL (reference sequence). This CDR3 contains 14 residues.

The chain is built from TRBV29-1 and TRBJ1-5; 9 bases are shared with TRBD1. The J segment lost 6 bases and the V segment lost 4 bases, leaving 4 bases of the junction unmatched. The CDR3 runs 13 residues. Germline CDR1 SQVTM, CDR2 ANQGSEA. The CDR3 region is CSVGDREGQPQHF. Written as DNA, the CDR3 is TGCAGCGTTGGGGACAGGGAAGGTCAGCCCCAGCATTTT.

This clonotype was detected ten times or more. The V gene is TRBV6-1, the J gene TRBJ1-4, with a weak D call TRBD1 (5 bases). Germline V gene lookup returns CDR1 MNHNS and CDR2 SASEGT. The CDR3 extends over 13 amino acids. V was cut by 6 bases and J by 8 bases, with 13 bases left in between. CDR3 nucleotides: TGTGCCAGCAGACCGGCAGGGTGGGAAAAACTGTTTTTT. Translating gives CASRPAGWEKLFF.

The chain couples TRBV5-6 to TRBJ2-5; no firm D call. V lost 4 bases and J lost 7, with 20 bases in between. The CDR3 has 15 residues. Looked up from germline, CDR1 is SGHDT and CDR2 is YYEEEE. CDR3 DNA sequence: TGTGCCAGCAGCACAACTGAGACAAGTCGAGTGACCCAGTACTTC. Translating it yields CASSTTETSRVTQYF.

This clonotype appeared a few times. This chain uses TRBV15 with TRBJ2-7; a weak D match, TRBD2 (5 bases). Trimming pared 5 bases from V and 7 bases from J, leaving 21 bases between. This CDR3 has 15 amino acids. Germline lookup yields CDR1 LNHNV and CDR2 YYDKDF (reference sequence). Written as DNA, the CDR3 is TGTGCCACCAGCCCCAAGCGGTCCGGGCAACGGGAGCAGTACTTC. Translation: CATSPKRSGQREQYF. The full variable domain, its missing parts supplied by reference TRBV15 and TRBJ2-7, is DAMVIQNPRYQVTQFGKPVTLSCSQTLNHNVMYWYQQKSSQAPKLLFHYYDKDFNNEADTPDNFQSRRPNTSFCFLDIRSPGLGDTAMYLCATSPKRSGQREQYFGPGTRLTVT.

This clonotype was observed many times. The DNA of the CDR3 is TGTGCCAGCAGTGAAATTCTATTGGGACAGGGCTTAAGTCAGCCCCAGCATTTT. Translated: CASSEILLGQGLSQPQHF. The chain has TRBV2 and TRBJ1-5; the match to TRBD1 covers 9 bases. V was pared by 2 bases and J by 6 bases, with 14 bases of the junction left unmatched. This CDR3 is 18 amino acids long. Looked up from germline, CDR1 is SNHLY and CDR2 is FYNNEI.

This clonotype was seen many times. The chain recombines TRBV3-1 with TRBJ1-2; unclear D gene. The CDR3 totals 12 residues. The germline V and J ends were trimmed by 2 bases and 2 bases, with 3 bases remaining between them. Looked up from germline, CDR1 is LGHDT and CDR2 is YNNKEL (reference sequence). CDR3 DNA: TGTGCCAGCAGCCAATTCAACTATGGCTACACCTTC. Amino acid sequence: CASSQFNYGYTF.

This clonotype was counted at least ten times. V usage is TRBV6-5 and J usage is TRBJ2-5; TRBD2 aligns across 11 bases. This CDR3 is built from 16 residues. The germline V gene has CDR1 MNHEY and CDR2 SVGAGI. The V segment lost 2 bases and the J segment 3 bases; nucleotides outside the gene matches: 5. CDR3: CASSYPLAGGEETQYF. The CDR3 DNA is TGTGCCAGCAGTTACCCCTTAGCGGGAGGGGAAGAGACCCAGTACTTC.